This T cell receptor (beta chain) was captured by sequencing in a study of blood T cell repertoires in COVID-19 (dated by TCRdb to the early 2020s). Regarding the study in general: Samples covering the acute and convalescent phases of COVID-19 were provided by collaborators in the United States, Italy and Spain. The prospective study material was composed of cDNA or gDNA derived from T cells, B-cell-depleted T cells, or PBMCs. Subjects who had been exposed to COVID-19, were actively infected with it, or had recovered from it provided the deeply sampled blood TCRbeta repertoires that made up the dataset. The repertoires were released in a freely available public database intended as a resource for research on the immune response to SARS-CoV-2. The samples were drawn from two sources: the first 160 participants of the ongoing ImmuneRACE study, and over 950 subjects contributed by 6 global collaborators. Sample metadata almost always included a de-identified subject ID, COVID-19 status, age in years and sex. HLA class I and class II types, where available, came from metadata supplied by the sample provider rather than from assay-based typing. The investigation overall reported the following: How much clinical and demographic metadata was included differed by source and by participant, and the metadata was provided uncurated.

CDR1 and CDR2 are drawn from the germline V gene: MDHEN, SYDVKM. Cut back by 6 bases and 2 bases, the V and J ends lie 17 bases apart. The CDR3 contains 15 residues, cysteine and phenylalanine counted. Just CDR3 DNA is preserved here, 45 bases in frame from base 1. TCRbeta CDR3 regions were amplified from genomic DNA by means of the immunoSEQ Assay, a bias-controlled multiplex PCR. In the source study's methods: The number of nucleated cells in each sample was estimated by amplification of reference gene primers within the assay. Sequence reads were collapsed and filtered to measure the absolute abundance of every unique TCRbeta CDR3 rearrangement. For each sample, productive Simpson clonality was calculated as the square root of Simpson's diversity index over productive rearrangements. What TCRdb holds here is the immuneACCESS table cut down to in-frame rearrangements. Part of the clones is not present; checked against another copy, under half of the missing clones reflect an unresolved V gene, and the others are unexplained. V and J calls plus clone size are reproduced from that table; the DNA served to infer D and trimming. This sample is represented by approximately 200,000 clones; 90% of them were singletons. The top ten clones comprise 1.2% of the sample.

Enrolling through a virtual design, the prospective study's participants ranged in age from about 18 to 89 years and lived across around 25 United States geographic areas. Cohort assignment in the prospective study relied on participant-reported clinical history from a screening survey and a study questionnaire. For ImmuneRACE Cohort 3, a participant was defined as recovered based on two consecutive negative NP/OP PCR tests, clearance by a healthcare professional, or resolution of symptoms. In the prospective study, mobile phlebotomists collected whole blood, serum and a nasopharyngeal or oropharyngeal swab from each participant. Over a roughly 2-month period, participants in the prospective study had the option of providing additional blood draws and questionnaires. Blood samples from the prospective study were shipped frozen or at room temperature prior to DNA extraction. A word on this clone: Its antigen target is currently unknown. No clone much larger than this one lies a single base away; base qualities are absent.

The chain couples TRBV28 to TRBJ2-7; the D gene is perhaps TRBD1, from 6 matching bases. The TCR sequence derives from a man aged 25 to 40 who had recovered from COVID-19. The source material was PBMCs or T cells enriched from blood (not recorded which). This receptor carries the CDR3 CASRQRTVNPYEQYF. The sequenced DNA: TGTGCCAGCAGACAACGGACAGTTAATCCCTACGAGCAGTACTTC. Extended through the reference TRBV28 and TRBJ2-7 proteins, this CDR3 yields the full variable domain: DVKVTQSSRYLVKRTGEKVFLECVQDMDHENMFWYRQDPGLGLRLIYFSYDVKMKEKGDIPEGYSVSREKKERFSLILESASTNQTSMYLCASRQRTVNPYEQYFGPGTRLTVT.